This TCR beta chain came from a study of blood T cell repertoires in COVID-19. Study background: COVID-19 samples, acute and convalescent, were from the United States, Italy and Spain. PBMCs, B-cell-depleted T cells, or T cells provided the cDNA or gDNA that made up the material.

As originally analysed: How many nucleated cells were present was estimated from reference gene primer amplification. Assay: immunoSEQ multiplex PCR; the TCRdb copy retains only in-frame clones and omits some. The V and J calls and clone size were taken over from that table, and D and trimming were inferred from the DNA. The sample shows 90,000 to 110,000 clones, 83% of them seen only once. CDR1 and CDR2 from the germline V gene are SGDLS and YYNGEE. V lost 3 bases, J lost 7 bases, and 19 bases lay in between. The CDR3 is made up of 15 amino acids. The sequence came from a woman aged 60 to 75 with acute or convalescent COVID-19. The chain combines TRBV9 with TRBJ1-2; no reliable D call. Sequenced material: peripheral blood. CDR3 loop: CASSESGHSLGGYTF. In DNA form, the CDR3 reads TGTGCCAGCAGCGAAAGCGGGCACAGCCTGGGTGGCTACACCTTC.